Below, 17 T cell receptor beta chains from the same sample are listed, as sequenced in a study of human versus mouse CDR3 diversity and MHC coevolution. The data were produced by immunoSEQ multiplex PCR, yet TCRdb's version contains in-frame clones alone and is incomplete. In the table there are about 60,000 clones, roughly 94% of which are singletons. Material for sequencing was naive CD4+ T cells from blood. The subset here: CD45RO-negative CD62L-positive naive CD4 T cells. The receptors were sampled from a person in their sixties or seventies in good health.

The chain has TRBV7-3 and TRBJ2-2; possible D gene TRBD2, 5 bases. CDR3 length: 15 amino acids. Trimming removed 5 bases from V and 4 bases from J, with 14 bases in between. Germline-derived CDR1 and CDR2 are SGHTA and FQGTGA. DNA of the CDR3: TGTGCCAGCAGCCCGATGGATGCGGGCACCGGGGAGCTGTTTTTT. This sequence encodes CASSPMDAGTGELFF.

The CDR3 DNA reads as TGTGCCAGCTCAGGGCAGGGGACTAGGACCTACGAGCAGTACTTC. This translates into CASSGQGTRTYEQYF. V and J are TRBV6-1 and TRBJ2-7; 8 positions match TRBD2. Germline V gene lookup returns CDR1 MNHNS and CDR2 SASEGT. V gave up 8 bases and J gave up 2 bases; unmatched junction bases: 11. CDR3 size: 15 residues.

The chain couples TRBV5-4 to TRBJ1-5; TRBD1 matches 8 bases. This CDR3 is built from 14 residues. The germline gives CDR1 SGHNT, CDR2 YYREEE (reference sequence). Unmatched junction bases numbered 5, after V lost 4 bases and J lost 5 bases. The CDR3 protein is CASSQDRGDQPQHF. CDR3 DNA: TGTGCCAGCAGCCAAGACAGGGGTGATCAGCCCCAGCATTTT.

The rearrangement links TRBV19 to TRBJ2-3; 8 bases map to TRBD1. The CDR3 totals 20 residues. Per germline, CDR1 LNHDA and CDR2 SQIVND (reference sequence). Losses at the gene ends were 8 bases for V and 0 bases for J; bases not matched to a gene: 22. CDR3: CASSPGAAGGWGISTDTQYF. For the CDR3, the DNA is TGTGCCAGTTCCCCGGGCGCGGCAGGGGGCTGGGGAATTAGCACAGATACGCAGTATTTT.

The rearrangement joins TRBV7-8 to TRBJ1-2; 8 bases fit TRBD1. Losses at the gene ends were 1 base for V and 2 bases for J; bases not matched to a gene: 3. The CDR3 has 15 residues. Germline CDR1 reads SGHVS; CDR2 reads FQNEAQ. CDR3 region: CASSLGGQENYGYTF. The DNA for the CDR3 is TGTGCCAGCAGCTTAGGGGGACAGGAAAACTATGGCTACACCTTC.

This rearrangement joins TRBV2 to TRBJ2-7; 11 nucleotides match TRBD1. The length of the CDR3 is 12 residues. Germline values: CDR1 SNHLY, CDR2 FYNNEI. Trimming cost V 11 bases and J 6 bases; bases outside gene matches: 6. CDR3: CAGGQGVSEQYF. CDR3 in DNA: TGTGCCGGGGGACAGGGGGTTAGCGAGCAGTACTTC.

This chain links TRBV30 with TRBJ2-1; 9 positions match TRBD2. Germline CDR1 is GTSNPN and CDR2 is SVGIG (reference sequence). With V trimmed by 3 bases and J by 7 bases, 7 bases remained unmatched. The CDR3 length is 14 residues. CDR3 loop: CAWRVSGSLNEQFF. The CDR3 nucleotides read TGTGCCTGGAGAGTTAGCGGGAGTCTTAATGAGCAGTTCTTC.

The genes are TRBV5-1 and TRBJ2-5; TRBD1 matches 8 bases. With the DNA end fitting TRBJ2-7 better, the J assignment may be wrong. Germline CDR1 and CDR2: SGHRS and YFSETQ. This CDR3 contains 14 residues. DNA for the CDR3: TGCGCCAGCAGTCCCGGACAGGGAATGTTCGAGCAGTACTTC. Its protein is CASSPGQGMFEQYF.

The chain carries TRBV5-1 and TRBJ1-3; no clear D. V shed 0 bases and J shed 1 base, with 8 bases lying between them. The CDR3 covers 15 residues. Germline CDR1 reads SGHRS; CDR2 reads YFSETQ. The chain's CDR3 is CASSLGRASGNTIYF. CDR3 in DNA: TGCGCCAGCAGCTTGGGGCGGGCGTCTGGAAACACCATATATTTT.

V is TRBV2 and J is TRBJ2-3; tentative D call: TRBD2 (6 bases). V was trimmed by 0 bases and J by 3 bases, leaving 10 bases between them. The CDR3 totals 15 residues. Germline V lookup: CDR1 SNHLY, CDR2 FYNNEI. The CDR3 spells CASSEANGSTDTQYF. CDR3 DNA sequence: TGTGCCAGCAGTGAAGCGAACGGGAGTACAGATACGCAGTATTTT. Together with reference TRBV2 and TRBJ2-3, the CDR3 gives the full variable domain: EPEVTQTPSHQVTQMGQEVILRCVPISNHLYFYWYRQILGQKVEFLVSFYNNEISEKSEIFDDQFSVERPDGSNFTLKIRSTKLEDSAMYFCASSEANGSTDTQYFGPGTRLTVL.

V is TRBV2 and J is TRBJ1-2, with TRBD1 as a possible D gene (6 bases). This CDR3 is 15 amino acids long. V was clipped by 2 bases and J by 5 bases, with 15 bases between them. Per germline, CDR1 SNHLY and CDR2 FYNNEI. DNA of the CDR3: TGTGCCAGCAGTGAAAACCCACAGGGATCTTATGGCTACACCTTC. The encoded protein is CASSENPQGSYGYTF.

V usage is TRBV11-2 and J usage is TRBJ2-7; a weak D match, TRBD1 (5 bases). Germline V lookup: CDR1 SGHAT, CDR2 FQNNGV. Trimming pared 0 bases from V and 2 bases from J, leaving 11 bases between. CDR3 size: 15 residues. The CDR3 loop reads CASSLDVGLAYEQYF. The CDR3 DNA follows: TGTGCCAGCAGCTTAGATGTGGGGCTAGCCTACGAGCAGTACTTC. Full variable domain (outside the CDR3, taken from reference TRBV11-2 and TRBJ2-7): EAGVAQSPRYKIIEKRQSVAFWCNPISGHATLYWYQQILGQGPKLLIQFQNNGVVDDSQLPKDRFSAERLKGVDSTLKIQPAKLEDSAVYLCASSLDVGLAYEQYFGPGTRLTVT.

The CDR3 loop is CASSPGTSGFEQYF. Written as DNA, the CDR3 is TGTGCCAGCAGCCCAGGGACTAGCGGGTTCGAGCAGTACTTC. The V call is TRBV9, the J call TRBJ2-7; 12 nucleotides agree with TRBD2. Unmatched junction bases numbered 5, after V lost 4 bases and J lost 6 bases. The CDR3 loop spans 14 amino acids. Germline loops: CDR1 SGDLS, CDR2 YYNGEE.

The chain links TRBV7-8 to TRBJ2-7; 10 bases are a match to TRBD1. Trimming at V came to 1 base and at J to 6 bases, leaving 6 bases not matched to a gene. Germline V gives CDR1 SGHVS, CDR2 FQNEAQ. The CDR3 has 15 amino acids. CDR3 nucleotides: TGTGCCAGCAGCTTAGTGGGGACAGGGGTCTCCGAGCAGTACTTC. It encodes CASSLVGTGVSEQYF. The variable domain in full, with the rest retrieved from reference TRBV7-8 and TRBJ2-7, is GAGVSQSPRYKVAKRGQDVALRCDPISGHVSLFWYQQALGQGPEFLTYFQNEAQLDKSGLPSDRFFAERPEGSVSTLKIQRTQQEDSAVYLCASSLVGTGVSEQYFGPGTRLTVT.

The chain has TRBV27 and TRBJ1-1; 7 positions match TRBD1. V trimming: 2 bases; J trimming: 5 bases; junction bases outside the gene matches: 5. The CDR3 length is 14 residues. The germline gives CDR1 MNHEY, CDR2 SMNVEV (reference sequence). CDR3 amino acids: CASSLRGLITEAFF. CDR3 DNA sequence: TGTGCCAGCAGTTTAAGGGGGCTTATTACTGAAGCTTTCTTT.

The rearrangement links TRBV2 to TRBJ1-2, with 10 positions matching TRBD1. Unmatched junction bases numbered 6, after V lost 8 bases and J lost 6 bases. CDR1 is SNHLY, CDR2 FYNNEI, per germline. CDR3 length equals 13 residues. For the CDR3, the DNA is TGTGCCAGCGGGGACAGGGGTGTTGATGGCTACACCTTC. This sequence encodes CASGDRGVDGYTF.

The V gene is TRBV4-2, the J gene TRBJ1-1; TRBD1 aligns across 8 bases. The CDR3 extends over 15 amino acids. CDR1 LGHNA and CDR2 YNFKEQ come from the germline V gene. Losses at the gene ends were 3 bases for V and 2 bases for J; bases not matched to a gene: 5. The CDR3 nucleotides are TGTGCCAGCAGCCAGGTAGGACAGGGAAACACTGAAGCTTTCTTT. Translated, it gives CASSQVGQGNTEAFF.